Below, 16 T cell receptor beta chains from the same sample are listed, as sequenced in a study of vaccination effects on CD4 cells after COVID-19. Clones were read by immunoSEQ multiplex PCR, and TCRdb kept only the in-frame ones, dropping some. Of tens of thousands of clones listed, approximately 70% are singletons. What these receptors recognize is not known. Between days 9 and 11 of culture, CD4+ T cells were separated out. Here the sequenced sample was CD4+ T cells from PBMCs cultured without peptide, taken before COVID-19 vaccination. The receptors derive from a human donor who received a COVID-19 vaccine.

This clone was seen a handful of times. The rearrangement links TRBV7-8 to TRBJ2-5; D is undetermined. The CDR3 covers 11 residues. Trimming removed 5 bases at V and 2 bases at J, with 3 bases between. Germline V CDR1 and CDR2: SGHVS, FQNEAQ. CDR3 in amino acids: CASSQQETQYF. CDR3 coding DNA: TGTGCCAGCAGCCAACAAGAGACCCAGTACTTC.

This chain links TRBV6-2 or TRBV6-3 with TRBJ1-2, with unresolved D. The CDR3 length is 11 residues. The V and J ends lost 6 bases and 5 bases respectively, with 7 bases between them. Germline V gives CDR1 MNHEY, CDR2 SVGEGT. The CDR3 here is CASSLAYGYTF. The DNA of the CDR3 is TGTGCCAGCAGCCTCGCATATGGCTACACCTTC.

V and J are TRBV21-1 and TRBJ1-2. TRBV21-1 is classified as a pseudogene. The CDR3 covers 14 residues. CDR3 sequence reads: CASSKVLGNYGYTF. The DNA of the CDR3 is TGTGCCAGCAGCAAAGTGCTGGGGAACTATGGCTACACCTTC.

The chain recombines TRBV7-2 with TRBJ1-2; D unresolved. The germline V and J ends were trimmed by 3 bases and 5 bases, with 10 bases remaining between them. CDR1 is SGHTA and CDR2 is FQGNSA in the germline V gene. This CDR3 is built from 13 residues. In DNA form, the CDR3 reads TGTGCCAGCAGCTTCGGTCGCGGTTATGGCTACACCTTC. Translating it yields CASSFGRGYGYTF.

This clone is labeled medium-sized. The chain joins TRBV6-1 to TRBJ2-7, with D hard to call. Germline-derived CDR1 and CDR2 are MNHNS and SASEGT. The CDR3 loop spans 17 amino acids. Trimming left V 0 bases short and J 0 bases short, with 15 bases between. CDR3 coding DNA: TGTGCCAGCAGTGAAGCGCGCCACCCCAGTAACTCCTACGAGCAGTACTTC. Its protein product is CASSEARHPSNSYEQYF.

This clone was found a few times. This rearrangement joins TRBV30 to TRBJ1-5, with D tentatively TRBD1 (5 bases). Deletions cut 4 bases from V and 3 bases from J, with 13 bases between. The CDR3 loop spans 14 amino acids. Germline CDR1 is GTSNPN and CDR2 is SVGIG (reference sequence). The CDR3 DNA sequence: TGTGCCTGGACAGGGATGGGCAACAATCAGCCCCAGCATTTT. This gives the protein CAWTGMGNNQPQHF.

This clone showed up just a few times. The gene calls are TRBV4-1 and TRBJ1-2; 10 bases are a match to TRBD1. Losses at the gene ends were 1 base for V and 6 bases for J; bases not matched to a gene: 2. The CDR3 consists of 14 residues. CDR1 is MGHRA, CDR2 YSYEKL, per germline. CDR3 DNA sequence: TGCGCCAGCAGCCAAGTGGGACAGGGGAATGGCTACACCTTC. Residues: CASSQVGQGNGYTF.

This clone was counted only a few times. The chain is built from TRBV6-5 and TRBJ1-2; D unclear. This CDR3 spans 11 amino acids. Trimming pared 6 bases from V and 2 bases from J, leaving 4 bases between. The germline gives CDR1 MNHEY, CDR2 SVGAGI. CDR3: CASRENYGYTF. In nucleotides, the CDR3 is TGTGCCAGCAGGGAGAACTATGGCTACACCTTC.

The V gene is TRBV19, the J gene TRBJ1-2; TRBD1 agrees at 9 bases. Germline V lookup: CDR1 LNHDA, CDR2 SQIVND (reference sequence). CDR3 length: 14 amino acids. The V and J ends lost 10 bases and 5 bases, in that order; junction bases with no gene match: 11. This chain's CDR3 is CATSRTGAMYGYTF. CDR3 in DNA: TGTGCCACCTCTAGGACAGGGGCGATGTATGGCTACACCTTC.

There are a few counts of this clone. The chain joins TRBV20-1 to TRBJ1-5, with TRBD1 as a possible D gene (6 bases). The CDR3 contains 13 residues. Germline values: CDR1 DFQATT, CDR2 SNEGSKA (reference sequence). Trimming took off 3 bases at V and 6 bases at J, with 12 bases between the two ends. CDR3: CSASEGGRQPQHF. CDR3 coding DNA: TGCAGTGCTAGTGAAGGGGGTCGTCAGCCCCAGCATTTT.

The rearrangement uses TRBV30 and TRBJ1-5; D perhaps matches TRBD1 (5 bases). Trimming took off 5 bases at V and 2 bases at J, with 10 bases between the two ends. Germline V lookup: CDR1 GTSNPN, CDR2 SVGIG (reference sequence). The CDR3 extends over 13 amino acids. The CDR3 protein is CAWGGAGNQPQHF. The DNA of the CDR3 is TGTGCCTGGGGAGGGGCGGGCAATCAGCCCCAGCATTTT.

This chain connects TRBV28 to TRBJ1-1; possibly TRBD1 for D (6 bases). The CDR3 totals 14 residues. Germline CDR1 and CDR2: MDHEN and SYDVKM. V shed 0 bases and J shed 5 bases, with 10 bases lying between them. The CDR3 here is CASSLWDTGTEAFF. CDR3 DNA sequence: TGTGCCAGCAGTTTATGGGACACAGGGACTGAAGCTTTCTTT.

The J gene is TRBJ2-1, the V gene TRBV5-1; 13 nucleotides align to TRBD2. This CDR3 is 18 amino acids long. V lost 4 bases to trimming and J lost 3 bases; unmatched junction nucleotides: 10. Germline V lookup: CDR1 SGHRS, CDR2 YFSETQ. As DNA, the CDR3 is TGCGCCAGCAGCGGGGGACTAGCGGGACTCGATGACTACAATGAGCAGTTCTTC. Amino acid sequence: CASSGGLAGLDDYNEQFF.

The rearrangement joins TRBV7-2 to TRBJ2-3; no definite D call. From germline, CDR1 is SGHTA and CDR2 FQGNSA. The V end lost 5 bases, the J end lost 2 bases, and 11 bases lay between the germline ends. The CDR3 extends over 14 amino acids. This CDR3 is CASSPPGYTDTQYF. CDR3 DNA: TGTGCCAGCAGCCCCCCCGGCTACACAGATACGCAGTATTTT.

For the CDR3, the DNA is TGCAGCGTTGAAGAGGCGGCAGGAGGAAGGCAATCGGAAAAACTGTTTTTT. Amino acids: CSVEEAAGGRQSEKLFF. V is TRBV29-1 and J is TRBJ1-4; D remains ambiguous. V lost 0 bases, J lost 8 bases, and 22 bases lay in between. From germline, CDR1 is SQVTM and CDR2 ANQGSEA. The CDR3 sequence is 17 residues long.

J is TRBJ2-6 and V is TRBV5-1, with D possibly being TRBD1 or TRBD2 (5 bases each). The CDR3 covers 15 residues. V lost 4 bases and J 0 bases, leaving 8 bases between the germline ends. The germline V gene encodes CDR1 SGHRS and CDR2 YFSETQ. Here the CDR3 reads CASSAGASGANVLTF. CDR3 nucleotide sequence: TGCGCCAGCAGCGCCGGGGCCTCTGGGGCCAACGTCCTGACTTTC.